Listed here are 23 T cell receptor beta chains from one sample, sequenced in a study of blood T cell repertoires in COVID-19 (TCRdb year 2020). Receptor libraries were prepared by the immunoSEQ multiplex PCR assay. The table was pulled from immuneACCESS by TCRdb, which kept in-frame rearrangements only. Such tables lose some clones; where checked, under half of the loss comes from unresolved V genes, and the rest has no known cause. This sample comprises 21,000 or so clones, around nine tenths of them detected only once. The ten largest make up around 18% of the sample. The sample comprised peripheral blood. The origin of the receptors is a man between 65 and 79 years old with active COVID-19.

CDR3 in DNA: TGTGCCAGCAGCCGGGACAGGGGACCATTTGGCACCGGGGAGCTGTTTTTT. As protein: CASSRDRGPFGTGELFF. The rearrangement links TRBV21-1 to TRBJ2-2; TRBD1 is the table's D call and was not checked against the DNA. TRBV21-1 is a recognized pseudogene. The length of the CDR3 is 17 residues.

The rearrangement joins TRBV10-3 to TRBJ2-3; weak D call: TRBD2 (6 bases). This CDR3 has 15 residues. The V end was cut by 4 bases, the J end by 5 bases, with 16 bases between. Germline assignment: CDR1 ENHRY and CDR2 SYGVKD. CDR3 DNA sequence: TGTGCCATCAGTGGAGGGGCGAAAGCGGGAGATACGCAGTATTTT. It translates to CAISGGAKAGDTQYF.

The chain is built from TRBV11-2 and TRBJ1-2; possibly TRBD1 for D (6 bases). This CDR3 is 17 amino acids long. The germline gives CDR1 SGHAT, CDR2 FQNNGV. Trimming took 2 bases from V and 1 from J, leaving 17 bases between them. In DNA, the CDR3 is TGTGCCAGCAGCTTAAGGTCCCGGACAGAATATAACTATGGCTACACCTTC. Encoded protein: CASSLRSRTEYNYGYTF.

The chain employs TRBV5-1 and TRBJ1-3; 7 nucleotides agree with TRBD1. This CDR3 region has 16 residues. Germline V gives CDR1 SGHRS, CDR2 YFSETQ. The V gene end was trimmed by 0 bases and the J gene end by 0 bases; junction bases not matched to a gene: 3. The CDR3 protein is CASSLGTGTSGNTIYF. CDR3 nucleotides: TGCGCCAGCAGCTTGGGGACAGGTACCTCTGGAAACACCATATATTTT.

The chain combines TRBV5-6 with TRBJ2-3; TRBD1 might be the D (6 bases). Germline CDR1 reads SGHDT; CDR2 reads YYEEEE. This CDR3 has 16 residues. Between the trimmed V and J ends, which lost 0 bases and 0 bases, there was a span of 11 bases. CDR3 nucleotide sequence: TGTGCCAGCAGCTTGGCAGGGGATTCTAGCACAGATACGCAGTATTTT. The encoded protein is CASSLAGDSSTDTQYF.

This clone was recorded a few times. J is TRBJ2-2 and V is TRBV9; possibly TRBD1 for D (6 bases). Germline CDR1 SGDLS, CDR2 YYNGEE. CDR3 length equals 14 residues. Trimming removed 4 bases at V and 5 bases at J, with 12 bases between. DNA for the CDR3: TGTGCCAGCAGCTCGGAAACAGGGACCGGGGAGCTGTTTTTT. It is translated as CASSSETGTGELFF. Drawing the rest from reference TRBV9 and TRBJ2-2, the complete variable domain is DSGVTQTPKHLITATGQRVTLRCSPRSGDLSVYWYQQSLDQGLQFLIQYYNGEERAKGNILERFSAQQFPDLHSELNLSSLELGDSALYFCASSSETGTGELFFGEGSRLTVL.

This rearrangement joins TRBV11-3 to TRBJ2-3, with TRBD2 matching over 13 bases. Germline V lookup: CDR1 SGHNT, CDR2 YENEEA. This CDR3 spans 16 amino acids. After removal of 5 bases from V and 2 bases from J, the junction contained 4 bases not matched to a gene. CDR3 region: CASSLGTSGVTDTQYF. In DNA, the CDR3 is TGTGCCAGCAGCCTTGGGACTAGCGGGGTCACAGATACGCAGTATTTT.

This rearrangement joins TRBV30 to TRBJ2-2; 9 bases match TRBD2. The ends lost 0 bases at V and 7 bases at J; junction bases unmatched: 12. This CDR3 comprises 17 residues. Germline V gives CDR1 GTSNPN, CDR2 SVGIG (reference sequence). CDR3 coding DNA: TGTGCCTGGAGTGTGCGCCGTGCGGGGGGGCCTGTCGGGGAGCTGTTTTTT. Its translation is CAWSVRRAGGPVGELFF.

The V call is TRBV11-2, the J call TRBJ2-2; 11 nucleotides line up with TRBD2. The germline V gene has CDR1 SGHAT and CDR2 FQNNGV. The CDR3 is 16 amino acids. V shed 5 bases, J shed 1 base, and the junction held 3 bases outside the gene matches. The CDR3: CASSPGTSGNTGELFF. The DNA of the CDR3 is TGTGCCAGCAGCCCGGGGACTAGCGGGAACACCGGGGAGCTGTTTTTT.

The genes are TRBV6-1 and TRBJ2-7; 11 bases map to TRBD2. This CDR3 spans 18 amino acids. CDR1 MNHNS and CDR2 SASEGT come from the germline V gene. With V trimmed by 4 bases and J by 0 bases, 11 bases remained unmatched. The CDR3 here is CASSGGLAGLMSSYEQYF. In DNA form, the CDR3 reads TGTGCCAGCAGTGGCGGACTAGCGGGCCTTATGAGCTCCTACGAGCAGTACTTC.

V is TRBV29-1 and J is TRBJ2-2; D might be TRBD2 (6 bases). Germline CDR1 is SQVTM and CDR2 is ANQGSEA. The CDR3 totals 15 residues. Trimming removed 7 bases from V and 4 bases from J, with 19 bases in between. CDR3 protein: CSAVVGGSGTGELFF. The CDR3 bases are TGCAGCGCTGTCGTGGGGGGTAGTGGCACCGGGGAGCTGTTTTTT.

The chain has TRBV18 and TRBJ1-5, with 9 bases lining up with TRBD1. CDR1 is KGHSH, CDR2 LQKENI, per germline. This CDR3 contains 16 residues. With V trimmed by 3 bases and J by 3 bases, 6 bases remained unmatched. The CDR3 sequence: CASSPTGGLFNQPQHF. For the CDR3, the DNA is TGTGCCAGCTCACCCACAGGGGGCCTCTTCAATCAGCCCCAGCATTTT.

V and J are TRBV4-1 and TRBJ1-5, with a weak D call TRBD1 (5 bases). The V gene lost 0 bases and the J gene lost 1 base, with 13 bases spanning the gap. The germline V gene encodes CDR1 MGHRA and CDR2 YSYEKL. This CDR3 spans 17 amino acids. The DNA for the CDR3 is TGCGCCAGCAGCCAAGATAGGTCCGCAGGGAGCAATCAGCCCCAGCATTTT. It specifies CASSQDRSAGSNQPQHF.

This clone has just one count. The J gene is TRBJ2-5, the V gene TRBV5-4, with a weak D call TRBD1 (6 bases). Germline values: CDR1 SGHNT, CDR2 YYREEE (reference sequence). The CDR3 is 14 amino acids. Deletions cut 0 bases from V and 5 bases from J, with 11 bases between. CDR3 in DNA: TGTGCCAGCAGCTTGGTTGGGGGCGGGGAGACCCAGTACTTC. Its protein product is CASSLVGGGETQYF. The whole variable domain, filled in from reference TRBV5-4 and TRBJ2-5, reads ETGVTQSPTHLIKTRGQQVTLRCSSQSGHNTVSWYQQALGQGPQFIFQYYREEENGRGNFPPRFSGLQFPNYSSELNVNALELDDSALYLCASSLVGGGETQYFGPGTRLLVL.

By sample fraction, this clone is medium-sized. The chain carries TRBV2 and TRBJ1-2; a weak D match, TRBD1 (5 bases). The germline V gene has CDR1 SNHLY and CDR2 FYNNEI. Trimming removed 2 bases at V and 1 base at J, with 11 bases between. This CDR3 comprises 15 residues. CDR3 coding DNA: TGTGCCAGCAGTGAACGGGAGGGGCTTAACTATGGCTACACCTTC. It is translated as CASSEREGLNYGYTF.

J is TRBJ2-3 and V is TRBV9, with a weak D call TRBD1 (5 bases). Trimming cost V 0 bases and J 6 bases, with 11 bases left between them. The CDR3 covers 14 residues. Germline CDR1 and CDR2: SGDLS and YYNGEE. The CDR3, as DNA: TGTGCCAGCAGCGTAGCTGGGGCCACGGATACGCAGTATTTT. Its protein product is CASSVAGATDTQYF.

The chain combines TRBV6-5 with TRBJ1-5; D is undetermined. Trimming removed 4 bases from V and 5 bases from J, with 9 bases in between. The CDR3 totals 13 residues. Per the germline V gene, CDR1 is MNHEY and CDR2 is SVGAGI. CDR3 nucleotides: TGTGCCAGCAGTTCCGGAGAGGATCAGCCCCAGCATTTT. This encodes CASSSGEDQPQHF.

The V gene is TRBV5-1, the J gene TRBJ2-3; 10 nucleotides align to TRBD2. The ends lost 3 bases at V and 0 bases at J; junction bases unmatched: 4. The CDR3 has 16 amino acids. The germline V gene has CDR1 SGHRS and CDR2 YFSETQ. Written as DNA, the CDR3 is TGCGCCAGCAGCTCCGTGACTAGCGGGAGCACAGATACGCAGTATTTT. Translation gives CASSSVTSGSTDTQYF.

Only one count was recorded for this clone. The V gene is TRBV30, the J gene TRBJ2-1; 9 bases fit TRBD2. Germline lookup yields CDR1 GTSNPN and CDR2 SVGIG (reference sequence). The V gene end was trimmed by 0 bases and the J gene end by 6 bases; junction bases not matched to a gene: 6. This CDR3 has 15 amino acids. For the CDR3, the DNA is TGTGCCTGGAGTGTAATGCGGGGGGGTGTCAATGAGCAGTTCTTC. It translates to CAWSVMRGGVNEQFF.

The V and J genes are TRBV30 and TRBJ2-5; 8 bases match TRBD1. V lost 4 bases and J lost 2; bases outside the gene matches: 9. The CDR3 consists of 15 residues. Germline CDR1 and CDR2: GTSNPN and SVGIG (reference sequence). The DNA of the CDR3 is TGTGCCTGGAAGGAACCGGGACAGGTGCAAGAGACCCAGTACTTC. It codes for CAWKEPGQVQETQYF. Filled out from reference TRBV30 and TRBJ2-5, the complete variable domain reads SQTIHQWPATLVQPVGSPLSLECTVEGTSNPNLYWYRQAAGRGLQLLFYSVGIGQISSEVPQNLSASRPQDRQFILSSKKLLLSDSGFYLCAWKEPGQVQETQYFGPGTRLLVL.

The chain employs TRBV7-9 and TRBJ1-2, with D uncertain. The germline gives CDR1 SEHNR, CDR2 FQNEAQ (reference sequence). This CDR3 has 16 amino acids. V shed 6 bases and J shed 2 bases, with 19 bases lying between them. DNA of the CDR3: TGTGCCAGCAGACCGGGGAGCTGGCAAACAAACTATGGCTACACCTTC. It codes for CASRPGSWQTNYGYTF. The full variable domain, with the rest looked up from reference TRBV7-9 and TRBJ1-2, is DTGVSQNPRHKITKRGQNVTFRCDPISEHNRLYWYRQTLGQGPEFLTYFQNEAQLEKSRLLSDRFSAERPKGSFSTLEIQRTEQGDSAMYLCASRPGSWQTNYGYTFGSGTRLTVV.

V gene TRBV6-5 combines with J gene TRBJ2-2, with 12 bases aligning to TRBD2. Losses at the gene ends were 10 bases for V and 1 base for J; bases not matched to a gene: 4. Germline CDR1 MNHEY, CDR2 SVGAGI. The CDR3 runs 15 residues. CDR3 in amino acids: CATPTSGGNTGELFF. For the CDR3, the DNA is TGTGCCACTCCGACTAGCGGGGGGAACACCGGGGAGCTGTTTTTT.

V gene TRBV10-1 combines with J gene TRBJ1-4; weak D call: TRBD1 (5 bases). This CDR3 region has 15 residues. V lost 2 bases and J 4 bases, leaving 11 bases between the germline ends. Looked up from germline, CDR1 is WNHNN and CDR2 is SYGVQD (reference sequence). The CDR3 DNA is TGCGCCAGCAGTGAGCAGCCTGACAGTAATGAAAAACTGTTTTTT. Encoded protein: CASSEQPDSNEKLFF.